The rows below give T cell receptor beta chains drawn from one sample of a study of identical twins. TCRdb analysed the 5' RACE reads with MiXCR anew, one entry per CDR3 protein. The table records nearly 250,000 distinct CDR3 sequences, approximately 7% of them present only once. These data also featured in a second study, about yellow fever vaccine responses in identical twins.

The sequencing sample was made of memory (CD45RO+) T cells sorted from blood. Receptors originate from a woman younger than 30 in good health. The CDR3 runs from the conserved cysteine through the conserved F or W.

CASSFRASGPSSYEQYF,TRBV11-2,TRBJ2-7
CASSKSAGAGELFF,TRBV7-3,TRBJ2-2
CASSFNSGSGETQYF,TRBV11-2,TRBJ2-5
CATSSRANTGELFF,TRBV24-1,TRBJ2-2
CASSFAGQVNSYNEQFF,TRBV12-3/TRBV12-4,TRBJ2-1
CASSLSHYEQYF,TRBV7-9,TRBJ2-7
CASSPQGPKGNEQYF,TRBV7-9,TRBJ2-7
CASSSSGTSYNEQFF,TRBV7-3,TRBJ2-1
CATMTAMNTEAFF,TRBV10-3,TRBJ1-1
CASSQLAGGSYEQYF,TRBV5-1,TRBJ2-7
CASSQEQGPNQPQHF,TRBV4-1,TRBJ1-5
CSARADTIYGYTF,TRBV20-1,TRBJ1-2
CATRGQGISGEQFF,TRBV12-3/TRBV12-4,TRBJ2-1
CASSGRMYEKLFF,TRBV6-1,TRBJ1-4
CASTPQGYEQYF,TRBV2,TRBJ2-7
CASSLEQYTEAFF,TRBV5-1,TRBJ1-1
CASSLAASSTDTQYF,TRBV28,TRBJ2-3
CSAVGTSDEDEQFF,TRBV20-1,TRBJ2-1
CASSSGLSYNEQFF,TRBV4-1,TRBJ2-1
CASSPVTFQETQYF,TRBV12-3/TRBV12-4,TRBJ2-5
CASSLASGRAAGKNIQYF,TRBV5-1,TRBJ2-4
CATSDSSGGLRQQFF,TRBV24-1,TRBJ2-1
CASSPLRGTNEKLFF,TRBV7-9,TRBJ1-4
CASLGGTDYGYTF,TRBV27,TRBJ1-2
CASSLDGQGARNTEAFF,TRBV5-5,TRBJ1-1
CSVAPRTGGYEQYF,TRBV29-1,TRBJ2-7
CASSFGGTSYEQYF,TRBV7-8,TRBJ2-7
CATSDRTGAGANVLTF,TRBV24-1,TRBJ2-6
CATGMGNTEAFF,TRBV3-1,TRBJ1-1
CASKYRHTDNYGYTF,TRBV6-1,TRBJ1-2
CSARSWFGTDTQYF,TRBV20-1,TRBJ2-3
CASSIDGNSPLHF,TRBV7-9,TRBJ1-6
CASRSGSTYQETQYF,TRBV12-3/TRBV12-4,TRBJ2-5
CASSPRPPQNTEAFF,TRBV7-9,TRBJ1-1
CASSAQAGGRDTQYF,TRBV6-1,TRBJ2-3
CATSDWGTREETQYF,TRBV24-1,TRBJ2-5
CASSAAGTQYF,TRBV12-3/TRBV12-4,TRBJ2-3
CSDISNQPQHF,TRBV20-1,TRBJ1-5
CASSLGGLAGSSYNEQFF,TRBV7-8,TRBJ2-1
CATSRDSAGDTEAFF,TRBV15,TRBJ1-1
CASSEVQGPGAKNIQYF,TRBV25-1,TRBJ2-4
CASSFSPVNTEAFF,TRBV5-1,TRBJ1-1
CSARKQTSGASYTGELFF,TRBV20-1,TRBJ2-2
CASAGASRVNEQFF,TRBV7-6,TRBJ2-1
CASSVGIAGGLNEQFF,TRBV9,TRBJ2-1
CASSISWLAGGLGNEQFF,TRBV7-3,TRBJ2-1
CASSYSGTSGRWNTGELFF,TRBV6-5,TRBJ2-2